This T cell receptor beta chain stems from a study of blood T cell repertoires in COVID-19. This CDR3 spans 16 amino acids. Germline V gene lookup returns CDR1 SGHTS and CDR2 YDEGEE. Germline trimming cut 4 bases from V and 4 bases from J; bases unmatched to any gene: 11. Original data processing: Reference gene primer amplification gave nucleated cell count estimates. Some clones are missing from TCRdb's copy, which holds only in-frame ones; the method was immunoSEQ multiplex PCR. V, J and clone size were drawn from that table, and D and trimming were deduced from the DNA. Counted here are around 68,000 clones, about nine tenths occurring once; the ten biggest clones make up 5.5% to 8%.

The chain couples TRBV5-8 to TRBJ2-3; 8 positions match TRBD1. Sequencing used peripheral blood. The receptor comes from a man aged 45-65 years with active COVID-19. In DNA form, the CDR3 reads TGTGCCAGCAGCCCCGGGACAGGCGAGGGTTCAGATACGCAGTATTTT. The encoded protein is CASSPGTGEGSDTQYF.